Below are 11 T cell receptor beta chains sequenced from a single sample in a study of OX40 agonist ivuxolimab in advanced cancers. Sequenced by immunoSEQ multiplex PCR; TCRdb stores in-frame clones only, minus some. The table shows some 80,000 clones, with roughly nine tenths occurring only once. Sequencing was performed on CD4+ or CD8+ T cells sorted from blood, taken in a trial of the OX40 agonist ivuxolimab. The receptors come from an adult with an advanced solid tumor such as melanoma, head and neck, liver or kidney cancer.

This chain links TRBV7-2 with TRBJ2-7; TRBD2 aligns across 14 bases. Per germline, CDR1 SGHTA and CDR2 FQGNSA. The CDR3 covers 16 residues. With V trimmed by 8 bases and J by 3 bases, 9 bases remained unmatched. The CDR3 protein is CASQPPGLAGDYEQYF. Written as DNA, the CDR3 is TGTGCCAGCCAACCCCCGGGACTAGCGGGAGACTACGAGCAGTACTTC.

The chain links TRBV28 to TRBJ1-1; a weak D match, TRBD1 (6 bases). CDR1 MDHEN and CDR2 SYDVKM come from the germline V gene. CDR3 length equals 14 residues. The V end was cut by 7 bases, the J end by 0 bases, with 12 bases between. The CDR3 here is CASIEGDMNTEAFF. The CDR3 region has the DNA TGTGCCAGCATAGAAGGGGACATGAACACTGAAGCTTTCTTT. The complete variable domain, with remaining parts taken from reference TRBV28 and TRBJ1-1, reads DVKVTQSSRYLVKRTGEKVFLECVQDMDHENMFWYRQDPGLGLRLIYFSYDVKMKEKGDIPEGYSVSREKKERFSLILESASTNQTSMYLCASIEGDMNTEAFFGQGTRLTVV.

The chain has TRBV5-1 and TRBJ1-2, with TRBD1 matching 9 bases. Trimming removed 4 bases from V and 7 bases from J; junction bases left unmatched: 5. Germline loops: CDR1 SGHRS, CDR2 YFSETQ. The CDR3 is 13 amino acids. CDR3 loop: CASSRTGDAGYTF. Here the CDR3 DNA reads TGCGCCAGCAGCAGGACAGGGGATGCTGGCTACACCTTC.

This chain uses TRBV5-5 with TRBJ1-1; D is unclear. Germline CDR1 and CDR2: SGHKS and YYEKEE (reference sequence). The V end was cut by 3 bases, the J end by 5 bases, with 11 bases between. The CDR3 runs to 13 residues. CDR3 sequence: CASSYSRVTEAFF. CDR3 DNA sequence: TGTGCCAGCAGCTACTCCCGGGTGACTGAAGCTTTCTTT.

The gene calls are TRBV20-1 and TRBJ2-5; 8 nucleotides match TRBD2. V lost 3 bases and J lost 11; bases outside the gene matches: 2. The CDR3 consists of 10 residues. CDR1 DFQATT and CDR2 SNEGSKA come from the germline V gene (reference sequence). The CDR3 protein is CSARQREQYF. The CDR3 DNA sequence: TGCAGTGCTAGGCAGCGGGAGCAGTACTTC.

The CDR3: CASSQRIGTDTQYF. The CDR3 region has the DNA TGCGCCAGCAGCCAGCGGATCGGCACAGATACGCAGTATTTT. The chain carries TRBV4-1 and TRBJ2-3; the D is unclear. Germline loops: CDR1 MGHRA, CDR2 YSYEKL. The V end was cut by 3 bases, the J end by 1 base, with 8 bases between. This CDR3 spans 14 amino acids.

The chain has TRBV27 and TRBJ2-1, with 11 positions matching TRBD2. V lost 3 bases to trimming and J lost 8 bases; unmatched junction nucleotides: 6. This CDR3 has 15 residues. Germline lookup yields CDR1 MNHEY and CDR2 SMNVEV (reference sequence). CDR3 region: CASSLWLAGGDEQFF. DNA for the CDR3: TGTGCCAGCAGTTTGTGGCTAGCGGGAGGTGATGAGCAGTTCTTC.

The gene calls are TRBV9 and TRBJ2-4; D is possibly TRBD1 (5 bases). The germline V and J ends were trimmed by 0 bases and 1 base, with 8 bases remaining between them. The germline V gene encodes CDR1 SGDLS and CDR2 YYNGEE. The CDR3 totals 15 residues. The CDR3 reads CASSVGWGAKNIQYF. CDR3 sequence (DNA): TGTGCCAGCAGCGTAGGGTGGGGCGCCAAAAACATTCAGTACTTC.

This clone was counted once. V and J are TRBV7-2 and TRBJ2-7; 7 nucleotides match TRBD2. The trim removed 0 bases at V and 3 bases at J, leaving 8 bases unmatched. The CDR3 has 16 residues. The germline V gene encodes CDR1 SGHTA and CDR2 FQGNSA. The CDR3, as DNA: TGTGCCAGCAGCTTAGCGGCCAGCGGGATTGGCTACGAGCAGTACTTC. This codes for CASSLAASGIGYEQYF.

This rearrangement joins TRBV5-4 to TRBJ2-5; 7 bases are shared with TRBD1. J gave up 5 bases and V 0 bases, and 4 bases lay outside the gene matches. The germline V gene encodes CDR1 SGHNT and CDR2 YYREEE (reference sequence). The CDR3 totals 14 residues. The CDR3 DNA follows: TGTGCCAGCAGCTTGGGACAGGGTTTGGAGACCCAGTACTTC. Translation gives CASSLGQGLETQYF.

V and J are TRBV9 and TRBJ1-3; no clear D. The germline V gene encodes CDR1 SGDLS and CDR2 YYNGEE. The ends were cut back, 0 bases at V and 2 bases at J, with 9 bases in the middle. The CDR3 is 15 residues long. As DNA, the CDR3 is TGTGCCAGCAGCGTAGGGGCGACGACTGGAAACACCATATATTTT. Its translation is CASSVGATTGNTIYF. Full variable domain (outside the CDR3, taken from reference TRBV9 and TRBJ1-3): DSGVTQTPKHLITATGQRVTLRCSPRSGDLSVYWYQQSLDQGLQFLIQYYNGEERAKGNILERFSAQQFPDLHSELNLSSLELGDSALYFCASSVGATTGNTIYFGEGSWLTVV.